This T cell receptor (beta chain) originates from a study of blood T cell repertoires in COVID-19. On the study more broadly: Collection of acute and convalescent COVID-19 samples took place in the United States, Italy and Spain.

Germline V gives CDR1 LGHDT, CDR2 YNNKEL (reference sequence). V lost 5 bases, J lost 7 bases, and 13 bases stayed unmatched. This CDR3 region has 17 residues. Recruited during active infection, patients (from Seattle) were subsequently followed longitudinally. TCRdb's copy holds only in-frame clones and misses some; the assay was immunoSEQ multiplex PCR. Of approximately 350,000 clones listed, around 86% are singletons. Sequenced: peripheral blood. The receptor was derived from a woman aged 45-65 years with COVID-19, enrolled during active disease. The V and J genes are TRBV3-1 (or the pseudogene TRBV3-2) and TRBJ2-1, with TRBD2 matching 11 bases. The CDR3 loop is CASSSLRLAGFSNEQFF. CDR3 DNA: TGTGCCAGCAGCTCCTTAAGACTAGCGGGATTTAGTAATGAGCAGTTCTTC.